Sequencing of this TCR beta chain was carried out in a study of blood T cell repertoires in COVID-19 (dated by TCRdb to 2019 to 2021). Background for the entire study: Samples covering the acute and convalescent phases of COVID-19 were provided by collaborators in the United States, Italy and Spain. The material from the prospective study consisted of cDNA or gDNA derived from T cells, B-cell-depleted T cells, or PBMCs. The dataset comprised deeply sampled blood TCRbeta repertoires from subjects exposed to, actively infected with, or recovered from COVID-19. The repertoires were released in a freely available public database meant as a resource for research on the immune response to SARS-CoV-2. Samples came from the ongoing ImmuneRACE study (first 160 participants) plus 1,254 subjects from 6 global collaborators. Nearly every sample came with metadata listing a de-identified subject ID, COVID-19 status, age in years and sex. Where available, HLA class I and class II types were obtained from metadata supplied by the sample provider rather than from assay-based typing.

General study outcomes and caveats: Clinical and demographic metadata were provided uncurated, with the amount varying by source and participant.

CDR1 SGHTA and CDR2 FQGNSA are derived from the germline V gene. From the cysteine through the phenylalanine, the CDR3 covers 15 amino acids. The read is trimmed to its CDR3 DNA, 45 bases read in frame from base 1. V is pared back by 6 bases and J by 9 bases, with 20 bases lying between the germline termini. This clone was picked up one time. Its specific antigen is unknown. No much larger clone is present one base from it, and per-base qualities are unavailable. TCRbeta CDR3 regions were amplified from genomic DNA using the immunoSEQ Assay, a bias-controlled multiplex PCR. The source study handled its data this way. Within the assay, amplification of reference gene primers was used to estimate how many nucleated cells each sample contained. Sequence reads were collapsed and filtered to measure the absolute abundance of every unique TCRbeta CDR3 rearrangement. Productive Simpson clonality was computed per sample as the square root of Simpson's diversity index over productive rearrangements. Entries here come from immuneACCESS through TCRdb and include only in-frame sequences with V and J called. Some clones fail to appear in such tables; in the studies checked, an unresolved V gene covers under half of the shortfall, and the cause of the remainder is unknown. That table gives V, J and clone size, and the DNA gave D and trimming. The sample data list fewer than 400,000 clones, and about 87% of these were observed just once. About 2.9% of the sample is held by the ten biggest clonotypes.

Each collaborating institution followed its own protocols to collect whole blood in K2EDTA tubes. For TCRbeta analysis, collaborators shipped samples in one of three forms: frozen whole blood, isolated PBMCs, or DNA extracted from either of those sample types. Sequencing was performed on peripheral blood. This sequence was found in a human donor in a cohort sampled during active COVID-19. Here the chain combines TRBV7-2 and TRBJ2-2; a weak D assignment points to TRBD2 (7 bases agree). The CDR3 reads CASSWVGGRLRELFF. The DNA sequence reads TGTGCCAGCAGTTGGGTGGGGGGGCGACTTAGGGAGCTGTTTTTT.